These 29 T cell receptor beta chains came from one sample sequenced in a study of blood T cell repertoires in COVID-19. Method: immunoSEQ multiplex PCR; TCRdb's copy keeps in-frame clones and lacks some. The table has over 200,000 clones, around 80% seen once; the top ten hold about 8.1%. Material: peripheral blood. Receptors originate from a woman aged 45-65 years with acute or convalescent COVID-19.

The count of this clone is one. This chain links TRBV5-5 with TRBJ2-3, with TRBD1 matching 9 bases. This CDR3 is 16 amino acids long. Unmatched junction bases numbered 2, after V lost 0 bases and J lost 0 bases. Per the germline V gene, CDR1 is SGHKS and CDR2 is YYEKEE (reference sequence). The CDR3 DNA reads TGTGCCAGCAGCTTGGGACAGGGGGTTAGCACAGATACGCAGTATTTT. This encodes CASSLGQGVSTDTQYF.

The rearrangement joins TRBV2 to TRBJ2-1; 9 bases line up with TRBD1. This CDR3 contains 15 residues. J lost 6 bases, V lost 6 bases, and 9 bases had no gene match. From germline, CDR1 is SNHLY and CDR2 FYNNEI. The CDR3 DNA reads TGTGCCAGCAGCGACTACAGGGGGCGCTTCAATGAGCAGTTCTTC. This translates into CASSDYRGRFNEQFF. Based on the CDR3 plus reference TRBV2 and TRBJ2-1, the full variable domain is EPEVTQTPSHQVTQMGQEVILRCVPISNHLYFYWYRQILGQKVEFLVSFYNNEISEKSEIFDDQFSVERPDGSNFTLKIRSTKLEDSAMYFCASSDYRGRFNEQFFGPGTRLTVL.

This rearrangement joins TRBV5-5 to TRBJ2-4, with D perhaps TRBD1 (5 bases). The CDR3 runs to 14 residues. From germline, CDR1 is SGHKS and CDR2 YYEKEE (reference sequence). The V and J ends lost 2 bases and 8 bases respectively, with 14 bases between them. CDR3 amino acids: CASSFIRGRDIQYF. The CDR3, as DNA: TGTGCCAGCAGCTTCATAAGGGGCAGGGACATTCAGTACTTC.

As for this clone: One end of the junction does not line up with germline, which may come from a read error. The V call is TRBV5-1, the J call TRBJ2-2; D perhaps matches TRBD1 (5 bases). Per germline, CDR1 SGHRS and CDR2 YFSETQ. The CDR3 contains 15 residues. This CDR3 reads CASRLETVNTGELFF. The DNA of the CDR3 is TGCGCCAGCAGGTTGGAGACAGTCAACACCGGGGAGCTGTTTTTT.

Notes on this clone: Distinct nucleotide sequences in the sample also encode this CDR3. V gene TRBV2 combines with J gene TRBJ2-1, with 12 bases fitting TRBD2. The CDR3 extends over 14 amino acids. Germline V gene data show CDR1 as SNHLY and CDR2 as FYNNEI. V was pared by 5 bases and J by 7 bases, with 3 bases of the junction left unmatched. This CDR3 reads CASSRLAGVNEQFF. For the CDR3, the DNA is TGTGCCAGCAGTAGACTAGCGGGAGTGAATGAGCAGTTCTTC.

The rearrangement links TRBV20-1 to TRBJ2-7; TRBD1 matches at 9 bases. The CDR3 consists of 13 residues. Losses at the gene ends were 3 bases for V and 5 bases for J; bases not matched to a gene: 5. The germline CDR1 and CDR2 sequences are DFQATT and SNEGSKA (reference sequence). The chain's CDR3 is CSASLRQGDEQYF. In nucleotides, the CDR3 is TGCAGTGCTAGTCTGAGACAGGGGGACGAGCAGTACTTC.

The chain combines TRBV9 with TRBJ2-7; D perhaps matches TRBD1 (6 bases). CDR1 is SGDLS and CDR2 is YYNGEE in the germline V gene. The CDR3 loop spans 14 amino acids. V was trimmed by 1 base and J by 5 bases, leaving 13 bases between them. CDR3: CASSVRQGPNEQYF. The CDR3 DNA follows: TGTGCCAGCAGCGTAAGGCAGGGGCCCAACGAGCAGTACTTC.

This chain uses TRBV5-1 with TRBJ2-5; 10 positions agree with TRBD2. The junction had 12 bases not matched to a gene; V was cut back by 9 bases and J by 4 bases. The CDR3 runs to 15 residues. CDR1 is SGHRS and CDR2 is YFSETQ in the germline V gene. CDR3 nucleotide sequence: TGCGCCACCCAGGTGGGGACTAGCGTTGGAGAGACCCAGTACTTC. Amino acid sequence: CATQVGTSVGETQYF.

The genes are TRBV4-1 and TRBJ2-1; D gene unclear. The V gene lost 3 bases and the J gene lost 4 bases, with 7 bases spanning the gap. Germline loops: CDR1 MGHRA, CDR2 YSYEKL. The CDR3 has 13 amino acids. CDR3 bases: TGCGCCAGCAGCCAGCTAGAGTACAATGAGCAGTTCTTC. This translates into CASSQLEYNEQFF.

CDR3 amino acids: CASSPGTGSSYEQYF. The DNA of the CDR3 is TGCGCCAGCAGCCCCGGGACAGGGAGCTCCTACGAGCAGTACTTC. The chain is built from TRBV4-1 and TRBJ2-7; 9 bases map to TRBD1. The CDR3 length is 15 residues. From germline, CDR1 is MGHRA and CDR2 YSYEKL. Trimming removed 4 bases from V and 0 bases from J; junction bases left unmatched: 4.

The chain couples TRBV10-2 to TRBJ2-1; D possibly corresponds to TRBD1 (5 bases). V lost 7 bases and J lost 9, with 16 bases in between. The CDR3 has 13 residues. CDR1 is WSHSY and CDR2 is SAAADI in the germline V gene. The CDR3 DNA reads TGCGCCAGCAAGGGTCCGCTGGGGCTTGAGCAGTTCTTC. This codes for CASKGPLGLEQFF.

Here the CDR3 DNA reads TGCGCCAGCAGTGAGTATAGGGGATCAAAGTCCGAGCAGTACTTC. This codes for CASSEYRGSKSEQYF. The chain carries TRBV10-2 and TRBJ2-7; D may be TRBD1 (5 bases). Trimming took off 1 base at V and 6 bases at J, with 16 bases between the two ends. This CDR3 contains 15 residues. CDR1 and CDR2 from the germline V gene are WSHSY and SAAADI.

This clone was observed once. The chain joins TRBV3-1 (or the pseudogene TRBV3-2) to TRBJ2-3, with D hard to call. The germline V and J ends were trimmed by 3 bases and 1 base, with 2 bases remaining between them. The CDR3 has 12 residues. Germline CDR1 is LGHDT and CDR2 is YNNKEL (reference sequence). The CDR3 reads CASSHGTDTQYF. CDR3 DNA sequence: TGTGCCAGCAGCCACGGCACAGATACGCAGTATTTT.

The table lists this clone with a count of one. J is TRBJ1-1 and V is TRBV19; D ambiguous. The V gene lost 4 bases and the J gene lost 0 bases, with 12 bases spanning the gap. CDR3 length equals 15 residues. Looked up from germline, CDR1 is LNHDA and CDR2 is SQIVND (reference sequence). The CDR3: CASSNFIPLNTEAFF. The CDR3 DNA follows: TGTGCCAGTAGTAATTTTATTCCCTTGAACACTGAAGCTTTCTTT.

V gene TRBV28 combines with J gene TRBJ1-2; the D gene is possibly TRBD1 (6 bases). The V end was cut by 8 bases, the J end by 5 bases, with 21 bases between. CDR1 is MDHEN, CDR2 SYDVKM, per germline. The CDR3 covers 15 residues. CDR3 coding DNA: TGTGCCAGCCTAACCGCTCAACAGGGACTATATGGCTACACCTTC. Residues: CASLTAQQGLYGYTF.

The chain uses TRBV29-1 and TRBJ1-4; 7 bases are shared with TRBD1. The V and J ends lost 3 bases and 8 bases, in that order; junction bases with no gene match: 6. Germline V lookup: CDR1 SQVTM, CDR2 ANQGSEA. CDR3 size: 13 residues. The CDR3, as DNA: TGCAGCGTTGATTCAGGGGGAACAGAAAAACTGTTTTTT. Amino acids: CSVDSGGTEKLFF.

The CDR3 protein is CASVRTSGRYNEQFF. Written as DNA, the CDR3 is TGTGCCAGTGTCCGGACTAGCGGGCGCTACAATGAGCAGTTCTTC. The V gene is TRBV19, the J gene TRBJ2-1; TRBD2 agrees at 11 bases. The CDR3 spans 15 residues. V lost 8 bases, J lost 3 bases, and 6 bases stayed unmatched. CDR1 and CDR2 from the germline V gene are LNHDA and SQIVND (reference sequence).

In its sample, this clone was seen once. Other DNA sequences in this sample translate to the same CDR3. In nucleotides, the CDR3 is TGTGCCAGCAGCCAAGCGGGGGATACGCAGTATTTT. It encodes CASSQAGDTQYF. J is TRBJ2-3 and V is TRBV4-2, with D possibly matching TRBD2 (5 bases). V was shortened by 1 base and J by 6 bases, with 5 bases between the two germline ends. The CDR3 is 12 residues long. Germline CDR1 is LGHNA and CDR2 is YNFKEQ.

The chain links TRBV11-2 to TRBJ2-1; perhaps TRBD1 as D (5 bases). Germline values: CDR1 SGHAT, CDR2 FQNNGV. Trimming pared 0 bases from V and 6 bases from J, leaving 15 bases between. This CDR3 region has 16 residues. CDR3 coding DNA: TGTGCCAGCAGCTTAGAGTGGCAGGGATCAAGCAATGAGCAGTTCTTC. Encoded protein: CASSLEWQGSSNEQFF.

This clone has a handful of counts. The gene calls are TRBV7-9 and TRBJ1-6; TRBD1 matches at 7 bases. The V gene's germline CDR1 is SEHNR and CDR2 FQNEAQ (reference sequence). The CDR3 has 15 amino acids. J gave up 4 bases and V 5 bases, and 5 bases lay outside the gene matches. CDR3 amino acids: CASSPGTVYNSPLHF. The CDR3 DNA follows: TGTGCCAGCAGCCCCGGGACAGTATATAATTCACCCCTCCACTTT. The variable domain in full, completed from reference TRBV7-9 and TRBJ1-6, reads DTGVSQNPRHKITKRGQNVTFRCDPISEHNRLYWYRQTLGQGPEFLTYFQNEAQLEKSRLLSDRFSAERPKGSFSTLEIQRTEQGDSAMYLCASSPGTVYNSPLHFGNGTRLTVT.

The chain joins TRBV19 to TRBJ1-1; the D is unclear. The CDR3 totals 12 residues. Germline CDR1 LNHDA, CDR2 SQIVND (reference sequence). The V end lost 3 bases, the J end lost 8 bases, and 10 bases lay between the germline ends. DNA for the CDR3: TGTGCCAGTAGTATCGGCAGGTTAGAAGCTTTCTTT. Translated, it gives CASSIGRLEAFF.

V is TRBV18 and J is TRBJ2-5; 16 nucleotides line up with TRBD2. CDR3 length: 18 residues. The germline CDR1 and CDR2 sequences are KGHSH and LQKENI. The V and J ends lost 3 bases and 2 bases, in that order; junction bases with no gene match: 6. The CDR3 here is CASSPRPGLAGGQETQYF. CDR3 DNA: TGTGCCAGCTCACCGAGACCGGGACTAGCGGGAGGGCAAGAGACCCAGTACTTC.

The CDR3 region is CASSQDVGRQETQYF. The DNA of the CDR3 is TGTGCCAGCAGCCAAGACGTGGGGAGGCAAGAGACCCAGTACTTC. V usage is TRBV14 and J usage is TRBJ2-5, with D perhaps matching TRBD2 (6 bases). The CDR3 is 15 amino acids. V was pared by 0 bases and J by 2 bases, with 10 bases between. The V gene's germline CDR1 is SGHDN and CDR2 FVKESK.

The CDR3 region is CASSLVGGMGTEAFF. DNA of the CDR3: TGTGCCAGCAGCTTGGTCGGGGGAATGGGCACTGAAGCTTTCTTT. The chain employs TRBV5-6 and TRBJ1-1; D possibly corresponds to TRBD1 (5 bases). Germline V gene data show CDR1 as SGHDT and CDR2 as YYEEEE. Trimming shortened V by 0 bases and J by 4 bases, and 13 bases separated the two germline ends. The CDR3 has 15 residues.

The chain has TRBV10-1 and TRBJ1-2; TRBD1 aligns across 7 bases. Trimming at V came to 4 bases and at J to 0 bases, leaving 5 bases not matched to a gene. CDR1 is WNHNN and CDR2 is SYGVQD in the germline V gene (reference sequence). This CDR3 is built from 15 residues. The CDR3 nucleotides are TGCGCCAGCAGTGCGGACAGGAGAACTAACTATGGCTACACCTTC. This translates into CASSADRRTNYGYTF.

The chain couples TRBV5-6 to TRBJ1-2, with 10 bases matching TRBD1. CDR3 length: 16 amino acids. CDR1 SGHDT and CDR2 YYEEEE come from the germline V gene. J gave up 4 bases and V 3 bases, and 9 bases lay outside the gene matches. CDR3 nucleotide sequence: TGTGCCAGCAGCTCCGCGGGACAGGGGTACTCCTATGGCTACACCTTC. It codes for CASSSAGQGYSYGYTF.

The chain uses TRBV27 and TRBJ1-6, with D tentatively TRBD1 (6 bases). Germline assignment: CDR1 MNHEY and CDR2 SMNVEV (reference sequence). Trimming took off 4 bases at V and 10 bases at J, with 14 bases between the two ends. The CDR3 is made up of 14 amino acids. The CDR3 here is CASSWGRGRSPLHF. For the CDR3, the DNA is TGTGCCAGCAGTTGGGGGCGCGGAAGATCACCCCTCCACTTT.

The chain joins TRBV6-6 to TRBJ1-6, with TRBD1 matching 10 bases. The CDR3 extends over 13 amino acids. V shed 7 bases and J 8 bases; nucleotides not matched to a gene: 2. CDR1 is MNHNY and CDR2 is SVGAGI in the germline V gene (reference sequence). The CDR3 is CASNGQGDSPLHF. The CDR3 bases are TGTGCCAGCAACGGACAGGGGGATTCACCCCTCCACTTT.

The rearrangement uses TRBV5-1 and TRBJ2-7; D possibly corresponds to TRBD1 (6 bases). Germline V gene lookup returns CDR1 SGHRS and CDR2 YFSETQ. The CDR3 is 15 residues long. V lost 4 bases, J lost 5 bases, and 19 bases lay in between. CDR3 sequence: CASSALGTGSHEQYF. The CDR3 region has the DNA TGCGCCAGCAGCGCCTTAGGAACAGGGTCCCACGAGCAGTACTTC.